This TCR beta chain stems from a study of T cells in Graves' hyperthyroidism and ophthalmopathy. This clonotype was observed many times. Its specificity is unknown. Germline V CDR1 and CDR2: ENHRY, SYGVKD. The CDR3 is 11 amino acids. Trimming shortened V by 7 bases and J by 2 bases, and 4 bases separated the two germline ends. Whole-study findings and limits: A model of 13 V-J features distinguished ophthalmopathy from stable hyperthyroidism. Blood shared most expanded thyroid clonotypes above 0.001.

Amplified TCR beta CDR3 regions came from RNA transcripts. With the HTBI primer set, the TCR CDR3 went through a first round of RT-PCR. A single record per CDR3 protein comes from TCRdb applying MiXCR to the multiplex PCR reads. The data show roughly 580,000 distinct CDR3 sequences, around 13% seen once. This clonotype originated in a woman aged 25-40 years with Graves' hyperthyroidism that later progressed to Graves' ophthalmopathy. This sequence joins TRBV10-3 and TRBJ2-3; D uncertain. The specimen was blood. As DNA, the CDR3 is TGTGCCATCACGGACACAGATACGCAGTATTTT. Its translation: CAITDTDTQYF.